The TCR beta chain under discussion was sequenced for a study of spatial heterogeneity in lung cancer (dated by TCRdb to about 2019). About the full investigation: Beta-chain transcripts were consistently detected in greater numbers than alpha-chain transcripts, which likely reflects a higher abundance of beta-chain transcripts. In non-small cell lung cancer, the study quantitatively compared TCR alpha and beta repertoires across several tumor regions, matched nontumor lung, and blood. In the raw uncorrected reads, each unique combination of TCR and UMI appeared more than ten times on average. The study linked features of the TCR repertoire to counts of nonsynonymous mutations, which were determined by whole-exome sequencing of tumor tissue. Both alpha and beta chains were TCR-sequenced in samples taken at surgery, namely 220 tumor regions, around 64 matched nontumor lung samples and 45 to 60 PBMC samples. Beyond this particular receptor, the publication reports: Additional single-cell paired TCR alpha and beta sequencing was considered necessary to confirm, at a functional level, the hypothesis that regional TCRs recognize regional mutations. Ubiquitous expanded tumor TCRs were found in blood more often at tumor resection than at routine follow-up.

The method was 5' RACE. The sequencing machine was a NextSeq 500. In the TCR library protocol, a unique molecular identifier was attached to each TCR cDNA molecule so that PCR and sequencing errors could be corrected. As for the original processing: TCR identification, UMI-based error correction and CDR3 extraction were performed with Decombinator tools. TCRs above a frequency of 2 per 1,000, corresponding to the top 1% of the tumor frequency distribution, were defined as expanded. Rényi diversity was computed with the R vegan package after subsampling each repertoire 100 times to 5,000 TCRs. CDR3 similarity networks were constructed using string-kernel similarity of amino acid triplets, with links drawn between CDR3s whose pairwise similarity was above 0.82. TCRdb reran the public reads through fastp at Q25 and MiXCR, keeping productive beta chains. For every CDR3 protein sequence, its rows merge into one entry that carries the most common genes and DNA. The authors' filters were not applied to this entry. The sample table records about 45,000 distinct CDR3 sequences; roughly 13% of these occur just once. The ten largest clones take up approximately 60% of the sample.

Reading from cysteine to phenylalanine, the CDR3 counts 14 amino acids. Only the CDR3 region is kept as DNA, spanning 42 bases read in frame from base 1. V lost 6 bases and J lost 6 bases, and the count of bases not matched to a germline gene is 11. CDR1 ENHRY and CDR2 SYGVKD are derived from the germline V gene. This clonotype turned up a few times. The target of this receptor is not known. Per-base qualities were not stored, and no clone one base away is much larger. Explained via the paper, the time point label denotes: sample taken at primary tumor resection. Samples were obtained from 65 to 90 patients with early-stage, untreated non-small cell lung cancer from the lung TRACERx cohort. TCR sequencing used whole RNA extracted from tumor and nontumor lung tissue, or from cryopreserved PBMC samples, without cell sorting. Only patients for whom sufficient RNA was available from at least two tumor regions were selected for TCR sequencing.

Sequenced here: PBMCs, sampled at surgery. The origin of this receptor is a male donor with early-stage non-small cell lung cancer. The chain is encoded by TRBV10-3 joined to TRBJ2-7; TRBD1 aligns with 7 central bases. The nucleotide sequence reads as follows: TGTGCCATCAGACCGGACAGGCGGCGTCCCGAGCAGTACTTC. It specifies CAIRPDRRRPEQYF.